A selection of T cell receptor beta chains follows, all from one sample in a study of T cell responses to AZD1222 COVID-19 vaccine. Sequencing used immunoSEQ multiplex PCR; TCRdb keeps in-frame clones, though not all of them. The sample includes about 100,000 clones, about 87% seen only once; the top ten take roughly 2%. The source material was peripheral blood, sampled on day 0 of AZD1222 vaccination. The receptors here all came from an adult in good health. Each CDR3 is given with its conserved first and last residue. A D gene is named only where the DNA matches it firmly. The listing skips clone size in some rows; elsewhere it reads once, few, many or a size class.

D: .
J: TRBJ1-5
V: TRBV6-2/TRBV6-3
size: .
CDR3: CASSSSDVISFF
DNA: TGTGCCAGCAGCTCGTCCGACGTTATATCGTTTTTT

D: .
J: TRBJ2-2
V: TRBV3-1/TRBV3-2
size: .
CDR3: CASSQFGSPGELFF
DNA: TGTGCCAGCAGCCAATTCGGGTCCCCCGGGGAGCTGTTTTTT

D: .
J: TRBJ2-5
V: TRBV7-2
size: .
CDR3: CASSLAGGLAEYQETQYF
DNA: TGTGCCAGCAGCTTAGCAGGGGGCCTAGCGGAGTACCAAGAGACCCAGTACTTC

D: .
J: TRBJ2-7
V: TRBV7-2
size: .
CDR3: CASSPPSSYEQYF
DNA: TGTGCCAGCAGCCCGCCTTCGTCCTACGAGCAGTACTTC

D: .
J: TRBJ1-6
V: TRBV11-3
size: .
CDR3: CASSLEIGAIKPNPPLHF
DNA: TGTGCCAGCAGCTTAGAGATAGGAGCGATTAAGCCCAATCCACCCCTCCACTTT

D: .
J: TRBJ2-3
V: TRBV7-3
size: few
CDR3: CASSQLGNPSTDTQYF
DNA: TGTGCCAGCAGCCAACTCGGTAACCCTAGCACAGATACGCAGTATTTT

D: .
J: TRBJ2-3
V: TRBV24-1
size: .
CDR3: CATSGEDSQSTDTQYF
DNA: TGTGCCACCAGTGGAGAGGACAGCCAAAGCACAGATACGCAGTATTTT

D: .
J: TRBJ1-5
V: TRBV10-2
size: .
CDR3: CASSESLGIQPQHF
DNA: TGCGCCAGCAGTGAGTCGTTAGGGATACAGCCCCAGCATTTT

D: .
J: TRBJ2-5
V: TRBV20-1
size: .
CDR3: CSANWGTQYF
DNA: TGCAGTGCCAATTGGGGGACCCAGTACTTC

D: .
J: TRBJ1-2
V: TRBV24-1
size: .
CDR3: CATSGRESYGYTF
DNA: TGTGCCACCAGTGGTAGGGAAAGCTATGGCTACACCTTC

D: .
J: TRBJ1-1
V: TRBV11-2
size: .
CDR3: CASSLTRQGPEAFF
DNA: TGTGCCAGCAGCCTCACCCGCCAGGGCCCTGAAGCTTTCTTT

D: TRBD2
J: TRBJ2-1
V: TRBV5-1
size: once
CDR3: CASRPAGGRDEQFF
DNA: TGCGCCAGCAGGCCAGCGGGAGGGAGGGATGAGCAGTTCTTC

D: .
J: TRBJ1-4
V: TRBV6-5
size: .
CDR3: CATSTGFNEKLFF
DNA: TGTGCCACGTCGACAGGATTTAATGAAAAACTGTTTTTT

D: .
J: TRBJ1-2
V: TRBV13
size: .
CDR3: CASSLGKRRQLYGYTF
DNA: TGTGCCAGCAGCTTAGGCAAGAGGCGACAGCTTTATGGCTACACCTTC

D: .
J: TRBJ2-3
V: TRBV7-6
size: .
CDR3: CASSSTLRGTDTQYF
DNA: TGTGCCAGCAGCTCTACCCTCCGTGGGACAGATACGCAGTATTTT

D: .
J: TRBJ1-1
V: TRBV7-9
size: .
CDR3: CASSSAVQLLDTEAFF
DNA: TGTGCCAGCAGCTCAGCGGTCCAGCTTCTGGACACTGAAGCTTTCTTT

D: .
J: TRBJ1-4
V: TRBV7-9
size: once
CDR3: CASSPNPLADEKLFF
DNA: TGTGCCAGCAGCCCGAATCCCTTGGCGGATGAAAAACTGTTTTTT

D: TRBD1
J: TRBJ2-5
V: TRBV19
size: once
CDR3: CASSRQGWETQYF
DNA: TGTGCCAGTAGCAGACAGGGCTGGGAGACCCAGTACTTC

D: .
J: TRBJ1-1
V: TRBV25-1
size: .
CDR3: CASSLNTEAFF
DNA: TGTGCCAGCAGCCTCAACACTGAAGCTTTCTTT

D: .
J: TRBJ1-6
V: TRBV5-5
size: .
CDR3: CASSFGSSYNSPLHF
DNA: TGTGCCAGCAGCTTCGGGAGCTCCTATAATTCACCCCTCCACTTT

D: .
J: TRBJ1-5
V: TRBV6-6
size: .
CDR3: CASTSGVTGQPQHF
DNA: TGTGCCAGCACCTCCGGGGTAACTGGGCAGCCCCAGCATTTT

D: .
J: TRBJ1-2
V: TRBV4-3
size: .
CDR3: CASSQELGTAGYGYTF
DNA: TGCGCCAGCAGCCAAGAGTTGGGTACGGCAGGCTATGGCTACACCTTC

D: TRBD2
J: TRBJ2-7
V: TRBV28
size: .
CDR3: CASSPAGWEGREEQYF
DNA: TGTGCCAGCAGTCCCGCTGGGTGGGAGGGCCGAGAGGAGCAGTACTTC

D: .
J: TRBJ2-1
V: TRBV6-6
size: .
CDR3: CASNPGLSNEQFF
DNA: TGTGCCAGCAATCCGGGACTGAGCAATGAGCAGTTCTTC

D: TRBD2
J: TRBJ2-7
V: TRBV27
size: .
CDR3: CASSLLSSGYEQYF
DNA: TGTGCCAGCAGTTTATTATCTAGCGGTTACGAGCAGTACTTC

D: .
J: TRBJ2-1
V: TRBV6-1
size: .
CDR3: CASSELALSSYNEQFF
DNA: TGTGCCAGCAGTGAGCTAGCGTTGAGCTCCTACAATGAGCAGTTCTTC

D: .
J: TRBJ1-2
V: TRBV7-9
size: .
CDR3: CASSALGLQDPGYTF
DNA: TGTGCCAGCAGCGCATTGGGCCTGCAGGATCCAGGCTACACCTTC

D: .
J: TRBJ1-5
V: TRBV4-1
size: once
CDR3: CASSPQGVSNQPQHF
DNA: TGCGCCAGCAGCCCACAGGGCGTGAGCAATCAGCCCCAGCATTTT

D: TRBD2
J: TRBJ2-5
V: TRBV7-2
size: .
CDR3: CASSFGSISGRKTQYF
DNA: TGTGCCAGCAGCTTTGGGTCAATTAGCGGGAGGAAGACCCAGTACTTC

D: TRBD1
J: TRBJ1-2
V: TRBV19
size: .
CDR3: CASSISTQGASGYTF
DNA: TGTGCCAGTAGTATCTCGACGCAGGGGGCCAGCGGCTACACCTTC

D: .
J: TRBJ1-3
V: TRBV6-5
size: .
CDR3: CASMSGSLSGNTIYF
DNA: TGTGCCAGCATGAGTGGCAGCCTCTCTGGAAACACCATATATTTT

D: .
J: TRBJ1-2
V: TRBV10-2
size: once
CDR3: CASSGERYGYTF
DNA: TGCGCCAGCAGTGGGGAGCGTTATGGCTACACCTTC

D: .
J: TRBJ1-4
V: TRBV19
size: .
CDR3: CASSNTGSTNEKLFF
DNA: TGTGCCAGTAGTAATACAGGGTCTACTAATGAAAAACTGTTTTTT

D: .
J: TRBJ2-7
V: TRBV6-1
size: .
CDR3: CASSEMGLEQYF
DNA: TGTGCCAGCAGTGAAATGGGGCTCGAGCAGTACTTC

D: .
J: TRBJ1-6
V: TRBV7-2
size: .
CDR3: CASSLEENSPLHF
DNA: TGTGCCAGCAGCTTAGAGGAGAATTCACCCCTCCACTTT

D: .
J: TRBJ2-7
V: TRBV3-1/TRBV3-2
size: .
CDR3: CASSQGEAEQYF
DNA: TGTGCCAGCAGCCAGGGTGAGGCCGAGCAGTACTTC

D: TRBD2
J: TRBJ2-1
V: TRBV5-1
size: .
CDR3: CASSLGLAGGEQFF
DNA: TGCGCCAGCAGCTTGGGACTAGCGGGCGGTGAGCAGTTCTTC

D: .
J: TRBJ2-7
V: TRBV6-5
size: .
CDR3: CASTRGTEPYEQYF
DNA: TGTGCCAGCACACGGGGGACTGAACCCTACGAGCAGTACTTC

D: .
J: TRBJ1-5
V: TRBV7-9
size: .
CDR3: CASSTGWGSQPQHF
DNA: TGTGCCAGCAGTACAGGCTGGGGGAGTCAGCCCCAGCATTTT

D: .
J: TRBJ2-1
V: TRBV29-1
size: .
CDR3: CSAGGLGGFLASYNEQFF
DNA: TGCAGCGCTGGGGGACTAGGGGGCTTTTTAGCCTCCTACAATGAGCAGTTCTTC

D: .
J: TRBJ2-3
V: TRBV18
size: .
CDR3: CASSLSRGDTQYF
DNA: TGTGCCAGCTCACTATCGCGGGGAGATACGCAGTATTTT

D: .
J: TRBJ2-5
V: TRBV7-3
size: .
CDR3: CASSLTGDQETQYF
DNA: TGTGCCAGCAGCTTAACGGGGGACCAAGAGACCCAGTACTTC

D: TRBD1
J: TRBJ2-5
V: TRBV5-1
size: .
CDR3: CASSPASQGAGETQYF
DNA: TGCGCCAGCAGCCCAGCAAGTCAGGGGGCTGGAGAGACCCAGTACTTC

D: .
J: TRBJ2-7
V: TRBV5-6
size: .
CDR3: CASSHLGRSGLSSYEQYF
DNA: TGTGCCAGCAGCCATCTAGGCAGAAGCGGATTGAGCTCCTACGAGCAGTACTTC

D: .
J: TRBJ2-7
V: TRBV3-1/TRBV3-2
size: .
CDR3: CASSQTHYEQYF
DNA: TGTGCCAGCAGCCAGACACACTACGAGCAGTACTTC

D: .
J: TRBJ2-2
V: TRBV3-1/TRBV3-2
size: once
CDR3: CASSQDGSGELFF
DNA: TGTGCCAGCAGCCAAGATGGGAGCGGGGAGCTGTTTTTT

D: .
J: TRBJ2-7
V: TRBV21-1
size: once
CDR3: CASRYYRGRYEQYF
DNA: TGTGCCAGCCGTTATTACAGGGGGAGGTACGAGCAGTACTTC